The rows below give T cell receptor beta chains drawn from one sample of a study of blood T cell repertoires in COVID-19. The repertoire was sequenced with immunoSEQ multiplex PCR; TCRdb's copy has only in-frame clones and lacks some. Here the sample spans 250,000 to 350,000 clones, approximately 90% being singletons. Sequencing input: peripheral blood. These receptors were taken from a woman aged 45-65 years who had recovered from COVID-19. CDR3s include the opening cysteine and the closing phenylalanine or tryptophan. The order of the fields is V gene, D gene, J gene, clone size, CDR3 DNA, CDR3 protein. D genes are given only for firm matches. Clone size is not always given. Where it is, it says once, few, many or a class for expanded clones.

v_call: TRBV28
d_call: NA
j_call: TRBJ2-3
clone_size: NA
cdr3_nt: TGTGCCAGCAGTTTATGGGGGGGAGATACGCAGTATTTT
cdr3_aa: CASSLWGGDTQYF

v_call: TRBV6-5
d_call: NA
j_call: TRBJ1-1
clone_size: NA
cdr3_nt: TGTGCCAGCAGTTACCTGGGGGAGGGTGTCACTGAAGCTTTCTTT
cdr3_aa: CASSYLGEGVTEAFF

v_call: TRBV5-1
d_call: NA
j_call: TRBJ1-3
clone_size: NA
cdr3_nt: TGCGCCAGCAGCTTGAGACAGGCTTTTGGAAACACCATATATTTT
cdr3_aa: CASSLRQAFGNTIYF

v_call: TRBV5-8
d_call: NA
j_call: TRBJ2-5
clone_size: NA
cdr3_nt: TGTGCCAGCAGCTTCGCCCGCAGGGCGCAAGAGACCCAGTACTTC
cdr3_aa: CASSFARRAQETQYF

v_call: TRBV7-2
d_call: TRBD2
j_call: TRBJ2-5
clone_size: NA
cdr3_nt: TGTGCCAGCAGCTTAATCCGTCTAGCGGGAAGAAAGACCCAGTACTTC
cdr3_aa: CASSLIRLAGRKTQYF

v_call: TRBV11-3
d_call: TRBD1
j_call: TRBJ2-7
clone_size: once
cdr3_nt: TGTGCCAGCAGCACAGGGGGCTTAGAGCAGTACTTC
cdr3_aa: CASSTGGLEQYF

v_call: TRBV5-4
d_call: NA
j_call: TRBJ1-1
clone_size: NA
cdr3_nt: TGTGCCAGCAGCAAGGGACTCTCGGAAACTGAAGCTTTCTTT
cdr3_aa: CASSKGLSETEAFF

v_call: TRBV7-9
d_call: NA
j_call: TRBJ2-3
clone_size: NA
cdr3_nt: TGTGCCAGCAGCCCCAAGCTCCCCCCCGATACGCAGTATTTT
cdr3_aa: CASSPKLPPDTQYF

v_call: TRBV7-9
d_call: TRBD2
j_call: TRBJ2-3
clone_size: NA
cdr3_nt: TGTGCCAGCAGCCCCCGTGGGTTCGGACGGGGGGGACCGGCAGATACGCAGTATTTT
cdr3_aa: CASSPRGFGRGGPADTQYF

v_call: TRBV27
d_call: TRBD1
j_call: TRBJ2-3
clone_size: NA
cdr3_nt: TGTGCCAGCAGTCCCTTTCTCGGACAGGGAGGAACAGATACGCAGTATTTT
cdr3_aa: CASSPFLGQGGTDTQYF

v_call: TRBV29-1
d_call: NA
j_call: TRBJ1-1
clone_size: NA
cdr3_nt: TGCAGCGTAGGCGGGGCGCTTAGAACTGAAGCTTTCTTT
cdr3_aa: CSVGGALRTEAFF

v_call: TRBV5-1
d_call: NA
j_call: TRBJ1-1
clone_size: NA
cdr3_nt: TGCGCCAGCAGCTCTGGACAGCCGAACACTGAAGCTTTCTTT
cdr3_aa: CASSSGQPNTEAFF

v_call: TRBV19
d_call: TRBD2
j_call: TRBJ2-1
clone_size: NA
cdr3_nt: TGTGCCAGTAGTATACAGGGACTAGCGGGAGAAGGGGGGTACAATGAGCAGTTCTTC
cdr3_aa: CASSIQGLAGEGGYNEQFF

v_call: TRBV10-3
d_call: NA
j_call: TRBJ2-5
clone_size: once
cdr3_nt: TGTGCCATCAGCGCGACAGAGGAGACCCAGTACTTC
cdr3_aa: CAISATEETQYF

v_call: TRBV19
d_call: NA
j_call: TRBJ1-4
clone_size: once
cdr3_nt: TGTGCCAGTAGCCCGACCGGAGGGGTAGAAAAACTGTTTTTT
cdr3_aa: CASSPTGGVEKLFF

v_call: TRBV6-6
d_call: TRBD1
j_call: TRBJ2-7
clone_size: NA
cdr3_nt: TGTGCCAGCAGCGATTATGACAGGGGATCCGTCGGGCAGTACTTC
cdr3_aa: CASSDYDRGSVGQYF

v_call: TRBV7-8
d_call: TRBD1
j_call: TRBJ2-7
clone_size: NA
cdr3_nt: TGTGCCAGCAGCCCGGGACAGAGTTACTACGAGCAGTACTTC
cdr3_aa: CASSPGQSYYEQYF

v_call: TRBV28
d_call: NA
j_call: TRBJ2-5
clone_size: NA
cdr3_nt: TGTGCCAGCAGTGCCGGGGGGACCCAGTACTTC
cdr3_aa: CASSAGGTQYF

v_call: TRBV13
d_call: TRBD1
j_call: TRBJ2-7
clone_size: NA
cdr3_nt: TGTGCCAGCAGCGGACGACAGGGGTTCTACGAGCAGTACTTC
cdr3_aa: CASSGRQGFYEQYF

v_call: TRBV30
d_call: TRBD2
j_call: TRBJ2-5
clone_size: NA
cdr3_nt: TGTGCCTGGGGGCCCCCTGAGGGTAGCGGGAGGGCGGGAGAGACCCAGTACTTC
cdr3_aa: CAWGPPEGSGRAGETQYF

v_call: TRBV15
d_call: TRBD1
j_call: TRBJ1-2
clone_size: NA
cdr3_nt: TGTGCCACCGCCCCTAGGACAGGGGACTATGGCTACACCTTC
cdr3_aa: CATAPRTGDYGYTF

v_call: TRBV3-1/TRBV3-2
d_call: NA
j_call: TRBJ1-4
clone_size: once
cdr3_nt: TGTGCCAGCAGCCAACGTCAGGGGCGGAATGAAAAACTGTTTTTT
cdr3_aa: CASSQRQGRNEKLFF

v_call: TRBV4-2
d_call: TRBD2
j_call: TRBJ2-1
clone_size: NA
cdr3_nt: TGTGCCAGCAGCCAAGACGTCACTAGCGGTTTGTACAATGAGCAGTTCTTC
cdr3_aa: CASSQDVTSGLYNEQFF

v_call: TRBV9
d_call: TRBD2
j_call: TRBJ2-1
clone_size: once
cdr3_nt: TGTGCCAGCAGCGCTAGCCTACAGGGACTAGCGCGCGATGAGCAGTTCTTC
cdr3_aa: CASSASLQGLARDEQFF

v_call: TRBV27
d_call: TRBD1
j_call: TRBJ1-2
clone_size: NA
cdr3_nt: TGTGCCAGCAGTGCCAGGGGGAGAGGCTACACCTTC
cdr3_aa: CASSARGRGYTF

v_call: TRBV5-1
d_call: NA
j_call: TRBJ2-7
clone_size: NA
cdr3_nt: TGCGCCAGCAGCTTGGGGCGGCCCTTAGACTACGAGCAGTACTTC
cdr3_aa: CASSLGRPLDYEQYF

v_call: TRBV9
d_call: TRBD2
j_call: TRBJ2-7
clone_size: NA
cdr3_nt: TGTGCCAGCAGCGTAGGTGGGGGAAATCTAGCGGGAGAGCAGTACTTC
cdr3_aa: CASSVGGGNLAGEQYF

v_call: TRBV3-1/TRBV3-2
d_call: TRBD1
j_call: TRBJ1-2
clone_size: NA
cdr3_nt: TGTGCCAGCAGCCAAGCCGACAGGGAAGGCTATGGCTACACCTTC
cdr3_aa: CASSQADREGYGYTF

v_call: TRBV4-3
d_call: TRBD2
j_call: TRBJ2-7
clone_size: NA
cdr3_nt: TGCGCCAGCAGCCTAACCCGGGGGGGCCACGAGCAGTACTTC
cdr3_aa: CASSLTRGGHEQYF

v_call: TRBV6-5
d_call: TRBD1
j_call: TRBJ2-7
clone_size: few
cdr3_nt: TGTGCCAGCAACAACAGGGGTAGCTCCTACGAGCAGTACTTC
cdr3_aa: CASNNRGSSYEQYF

v_call: TRBV7-2
d_call: TRBD2
j_call: TRBJ2-1
clone_size: NA
cdr3_nt: TGTGCCAGCAGCGCCGGGAGGCAGGCCTACAATGAGCAGTTCTTC
cdr3_aa: CASSAGRQAYNEQFF

v_call: TRBV30
d_call: TRBD1
j_call: TRBJ1-4
clone_size: NA
cdr3_nt: TGTGCCTGGAGTGAATATACAGGGGGCTTGGAAAAACTGTTTTTT
cdr3_aa: CAWSEYTGGLEKLFF

v_call: TRBV5-1
d_call: NA
j_call: TRBJ1-1
clone_size: NA
cdr3_nt: TGCGCCAGCAGCCAGACAGGGAACACTGAAGCTTTCTTT
cdr3_aa: CASSQTGNTEAFF

v_call: TRBV29-1
d_call: NA
j_call: TRBJ1-1
clone_size: NA
cdr3_nt: TGCAGCGTTGAATTGGGGGGGCGTACTGAAGCTTTCTTT
cdr3_aa: CSVELGGRTEAFF

v_call: TRBV5-4
d_call: NA
j_call: TRBJ2-2
clone_size: NA
cdr3_nt: TGTGCCAGCAGCCCTCTCGGGATCTCGAACACCGGGGAGCTGTTTTTT
cdr3_aa: CASSPLGISNTGELFF